This T cell receptor (beta chain) was identified during a study of memory CD4+ T cells and cytomegalovirus serostatus. Study findings and constraints: About 40% of the roughly 160 known CMV-associated TCRbeta sequences appeared in CD4+ memory. A US-trained random forest predicted CMV serostatus with median AUC around 0.9.

V lost 4 bases to trimming and J lost 8 bases, with 12 bases between them. Germline V lookup: CDR1 SQVTM, CDR2 ANQGSEA. This CDR3 is built from 11 residues. The sort gate was single viable CD3+CD4+CD8-CD45RO+ cells for memory CD4+ T cells. Positive selection with CD4 microbeads enriched total CD4+ T cells. This table comes from immunoSEQ multiplex PCR, and its TCRdb copy is limited to in-frame clones, with some not included. The sample gives some 52,000 clones, around 83% of which show up once; 2% is in the top ten. On this clone itself: Its antigen is undetermined.

This receptor was obtained from an adult in good health and CMV-seropositive. Sequencing input: memory CD4+ T cells from blood. The chain uses TRBV29-1 and TRBJ2-7; D unclear. CDR3 nucleotide sequence: TGCAGCGTTGCAGACTTGGGAAAGCAGTACTTC. Its translation is CSVADLGKQYF.